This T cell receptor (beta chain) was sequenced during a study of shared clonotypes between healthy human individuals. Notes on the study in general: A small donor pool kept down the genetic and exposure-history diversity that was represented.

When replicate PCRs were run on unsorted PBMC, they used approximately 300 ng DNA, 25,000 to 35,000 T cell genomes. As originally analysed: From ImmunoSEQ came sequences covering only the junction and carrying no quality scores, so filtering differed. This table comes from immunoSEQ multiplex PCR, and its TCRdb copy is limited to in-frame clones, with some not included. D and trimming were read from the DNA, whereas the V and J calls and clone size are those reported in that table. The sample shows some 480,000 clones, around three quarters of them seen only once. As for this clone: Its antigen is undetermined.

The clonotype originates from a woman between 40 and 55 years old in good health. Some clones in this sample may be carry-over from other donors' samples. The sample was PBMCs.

CDR3 protein: CASSLRPMGEQFF. DNA of the CDR3: TGTGCCAGCAGCCTTCGACCCATGGGTGAGCAGTTCTTC. The V gene is TRBV7-3, the J gene TRBJ2-1; no clear D. V lost 5 bases to trimming and J lost 9 bases, with 14 bases between them. CDR1 SGHTA and CDR2 FQGTGA come from the germline V gene. This CDR3 has 13 residues. The whole variable domain, remainder taken from reference TRBV7-3 and TRBJ2-1, is GAGVSQTPSNKVTEKGKYVELRCDPISGHTALYWYRQSLGQGPEFLIYFQGTGAADDSGLPNDRFFAVRPEGSVSTLKIQRTERGDSAVYLCASSLRPMGEQFFGPGTRLTVL.